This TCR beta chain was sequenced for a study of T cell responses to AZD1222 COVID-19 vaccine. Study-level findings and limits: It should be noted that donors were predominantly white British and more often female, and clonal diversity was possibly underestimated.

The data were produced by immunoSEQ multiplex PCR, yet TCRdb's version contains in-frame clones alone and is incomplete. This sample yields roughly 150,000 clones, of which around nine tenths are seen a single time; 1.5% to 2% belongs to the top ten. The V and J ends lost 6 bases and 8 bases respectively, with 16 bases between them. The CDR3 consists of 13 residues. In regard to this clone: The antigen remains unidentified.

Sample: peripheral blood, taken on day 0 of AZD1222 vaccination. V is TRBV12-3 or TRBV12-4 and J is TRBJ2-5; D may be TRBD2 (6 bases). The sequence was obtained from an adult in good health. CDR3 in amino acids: CASRGGPVATQYF. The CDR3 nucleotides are TGTGCCAGCAGGGGGGGACCGGTGGCAACCCAGTACTTC.